The source of this TCR beta chain is a study of a mutant IDH1 vaccine in newly diagnosed glioma. Across the whole study: Patients in the study were vaccinated eight times, receiving shots in weeks 1, 3, 5, 7, 11, 15, 19 and 23. Vaccines were first given 4-6 weeks after radiotherapy alone, or with temozolomide cycles. Earlier therapy was either radiotherapy, temozolomide, or both, and most got both.

Repertoires were generated with immunoSEQ multiplex PCR, while TCRdb's copy carries only in-frame clones and drops some. The data show about 110,000 clones, 90% seen once. Described time point: week 11, during vaccination. Mutant IDH1 20-mer peptide, at 300 ug, made up each vaccine dose, with topical imiquimod. About this clone itself: Antigen: not known.

The CDR3 contains 15 residues. J was trimmed by 4 bases and V by 5 bases; bases with no gene match: 10. Germline assignment: CDR1 MDHEN and CDR2 SYDVKM. This chain links TRBV28 with TRBJ1-1, with 7 bases matching TRBD1. The sequence came from a woman aged 45-60 years with glioma. The sample consisted of PBMCs, taken from a glioma patient whose treatment included an IDH1 peptide vaccine. The CDR3 coding sequence is TGTGCCAGCAGTATCGACAGGGCGCGGGGCACTGAAGCTTTCTTT. This sequence encodes CASSIDRARGTEAFF.